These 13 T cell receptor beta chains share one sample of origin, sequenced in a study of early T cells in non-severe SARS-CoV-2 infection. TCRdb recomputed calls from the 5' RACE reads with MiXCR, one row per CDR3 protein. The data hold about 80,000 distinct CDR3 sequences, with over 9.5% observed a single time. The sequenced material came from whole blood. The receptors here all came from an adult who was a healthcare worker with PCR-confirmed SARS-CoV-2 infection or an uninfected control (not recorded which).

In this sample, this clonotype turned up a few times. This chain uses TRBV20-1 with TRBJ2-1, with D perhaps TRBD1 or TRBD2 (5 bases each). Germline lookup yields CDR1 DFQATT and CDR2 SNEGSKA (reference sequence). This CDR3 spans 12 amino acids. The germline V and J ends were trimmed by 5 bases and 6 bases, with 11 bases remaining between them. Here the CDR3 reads CSAVDSGNEQFF. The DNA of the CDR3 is TGCAGTGCTGTAGACAGCGGCAATGAGCAGTTCTTC.

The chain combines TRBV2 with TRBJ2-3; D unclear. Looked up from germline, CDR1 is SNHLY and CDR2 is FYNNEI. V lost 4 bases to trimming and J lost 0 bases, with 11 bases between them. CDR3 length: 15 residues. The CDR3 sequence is CASSAIQISTDTQYF. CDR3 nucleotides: TGTGCCAGCAGTGCGATTCAGATCAGCACAGATACGCAGTATTTT. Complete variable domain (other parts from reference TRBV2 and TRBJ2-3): EPEVTQTPSHQVTQMGQEVILRCVPISNHLYFYWYRQILGQKVEFLVSFYNNEISEKSEIFDDQFSVERPDGSNFTLKIRSTKLEDSAMYFCASSAIQISTDTQYFGPGTRLTVL.

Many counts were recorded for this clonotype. The CDR3 DNA reads as TGTGCCAGCAGCTTGTACCTAGCGGTCTACGAGCAGTACTTC. It yields the protein CASSLYLAVYEQYF. The chain has TRBV7-2 and TRBJ2-7; 7 nucleotides agree with TRBD2. In germline, CDR1 is SGHTA, CDR2 FQGNSA. V lost 3 bases, J lost 3 bases, and 5 bases stayed unmatched. CDR3 length: 14 amino acids.

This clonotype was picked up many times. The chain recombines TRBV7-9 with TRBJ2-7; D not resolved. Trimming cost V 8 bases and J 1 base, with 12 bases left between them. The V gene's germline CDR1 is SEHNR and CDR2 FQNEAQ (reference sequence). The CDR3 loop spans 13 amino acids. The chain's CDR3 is CASSDLVSYEQYF. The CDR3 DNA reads TGTGCCAGCTCAGATTTGGTGTCCTACGAGCAGTACTTC. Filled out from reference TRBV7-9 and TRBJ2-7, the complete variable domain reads DTGVSQNPRHKITKRGQNVTFRCDPISEHNRLYWYRQTLGQGPEFLTYFQNEAQLEKSRLLSDRFSAERPKGSFSTLEIQRTEQGDSAMYLCASSDLVSYEQYFGPGTRLTVT.

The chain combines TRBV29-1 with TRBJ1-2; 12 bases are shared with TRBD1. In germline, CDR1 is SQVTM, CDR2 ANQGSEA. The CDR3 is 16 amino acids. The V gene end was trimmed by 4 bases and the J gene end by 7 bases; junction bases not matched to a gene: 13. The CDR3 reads CSVASSPGTGGSGYTF. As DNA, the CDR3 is TGCAGCGTTGCGTCCTCCCCCGGGACAGGGGGCTCTGGCTACACCTTC.

The chain's CDR3 is CSAYHREGLYEQYF. DNA of the CDR3: TGCAGTGCCTACCACCGGGAGGGCCTCTACGAGCAGTACTTC. The V call is TRBV20-1, the J call TRBJ2-7, with 8 bases identical to TRBD2. The CDR3 loop spans 14 amino acids. J lost 3 bases, V lost 6 bases, and 10 bases had no gene match. The germline V gene encodes CDR1 DFQATT and CDR2 SNEGSKA (reference sequence).

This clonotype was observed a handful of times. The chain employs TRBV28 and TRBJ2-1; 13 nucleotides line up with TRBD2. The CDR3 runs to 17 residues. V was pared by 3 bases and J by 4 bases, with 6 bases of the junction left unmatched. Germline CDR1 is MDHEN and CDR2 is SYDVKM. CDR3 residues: CASSFRGLAGQYNEQFF. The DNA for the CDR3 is TGTGCCAGCAGTTTTAGGGGACTAGCGGGACAATACAATGAGCAGTTCTTC.

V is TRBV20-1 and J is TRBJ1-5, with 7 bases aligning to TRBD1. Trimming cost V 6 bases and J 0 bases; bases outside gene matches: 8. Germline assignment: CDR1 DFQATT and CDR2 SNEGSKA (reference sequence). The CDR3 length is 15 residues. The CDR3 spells CSAPDRRDSNQPQHF. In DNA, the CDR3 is TGCAGTGCCCCGGACAGGAGAGATAGCAATCAGCCCCAGCATTTT.

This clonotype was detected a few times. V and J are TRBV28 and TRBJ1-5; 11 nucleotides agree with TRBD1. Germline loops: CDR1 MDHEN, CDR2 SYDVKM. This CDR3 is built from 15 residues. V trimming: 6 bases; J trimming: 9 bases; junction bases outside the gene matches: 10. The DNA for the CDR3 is TGTGCCAGCAGCCAGCCGGGACAGGGGGGATGGCCCCAGCATTTT. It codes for CASSQPGQGGWPQHF.

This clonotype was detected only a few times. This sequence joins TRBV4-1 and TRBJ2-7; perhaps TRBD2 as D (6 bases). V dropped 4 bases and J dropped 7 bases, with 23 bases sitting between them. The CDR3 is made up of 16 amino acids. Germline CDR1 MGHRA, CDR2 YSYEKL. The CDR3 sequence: CASSPALGLYPYEQYF. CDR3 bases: TGCGCCAGCAGCCCGGCCCTTGGACTATATCCTTATGAGCAGTACTTC.

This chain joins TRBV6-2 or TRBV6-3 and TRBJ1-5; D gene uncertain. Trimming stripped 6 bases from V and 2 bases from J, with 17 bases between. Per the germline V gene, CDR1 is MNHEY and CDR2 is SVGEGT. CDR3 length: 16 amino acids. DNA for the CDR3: TGTGCCAGCAGCCGAACGGAGGGTATTGGCAATCAGCCCCAGCATTTT. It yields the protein CASSRTEGIGNQPQHF.

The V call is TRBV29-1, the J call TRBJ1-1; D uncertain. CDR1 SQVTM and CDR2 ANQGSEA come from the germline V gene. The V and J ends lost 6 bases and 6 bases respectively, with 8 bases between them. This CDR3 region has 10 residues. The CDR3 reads CSVATPEAFF. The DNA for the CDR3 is TGCAGCGTGGCCACCCCTGAAGCTTTCTTT.

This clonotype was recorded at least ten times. CDR3 region: CATSRDTGSGANVLTF. In nucleotides, the CDR3 is TGTGCCACCAGCAGAGATACGGGTTCTGGGGCCAACGTCCTGACTTTC. V is TRBV15 and J is TRBJ2-6; unclear D gene. The CDR3 has 16 residues. V lost 0 bases, J lost 1 base, and 7 bases lay in between. CDR1 LNHNV and CDR2 YYDKDF come from the germline V gene (reference sequence).